These T cell receptor beta chains were read from a single sample in a study of shared clonotypes between healthy human individuals. TCRdb keeps only in-frame clones here, not all; method: immunoSEQ multiplex PCR. The sample lists 1.4 million or so clones, approximately 98.5% occurring once. The sample comprised naive CD4+ T cells sorted from blood. These receptors were obtained from a man aged 30 to 45 in good health. Both conserved end residues are part of each CDR3. D genes are given only for firm matches. A row's size may be missing; if present it is once, few, many or a size class.

TRBJ2-1 | 13 | . | . | TRBV10-2 | CASSRAAYNEQFF | TGCGCCAGCAGTCGGGCAGCCTACAATGAGCAGTTCTTC
TRBJ2-1 | 16 | once | TRBD1 | TRBV19 | CASRRTGGRRNNEQFF | TGTGCCAGTAGAAGGACAGGGGGGAGAAGGAACAATGAGCAGTTCTTC
TRBJ2-5 | 17 | . | . | TRBV7-8 | CASSLGGGRGQWETQYF | TGTGCCAGCAGCTTAGGGGGAGGACGGGGACAATGGGAGACCCAGTACTTC
TRBJ1-5 | 13 | . | . | TRBV9 | CASSATGDQPQHF | TGTGCCAGCAGCGCGACGGGGGATCAGCCCCAGCATTTT
TRBJ2-3 | 18 | . | TRBD2 | TRBV9 | CASSVDGRSGGTTDTQYF | TGTGCCAGCAGCGTAGATGGCCGTTCGGGAGGGACCACAGATACGCAGTATTTT
TRBJ2-3 | 18 | . | TRBD2 | TRBV28 | CASSQTPTSGRSTDTQYF | TGTGCCAGCAGTCAAACTCCTACTAGCGGGAGGAGCACAGATACGCAGTATTTT
TRBJ1-1 | 17 | . | . | TRBV14 | CASSQSISDRSDTEAFF | TGTGCCAGCAGCCAATCCATTTCCGACAGGAGTGACACTGAAGCTTTCTTT
TRBJ2-5 | 14 | . | . | TRBV7-8 | CASSTRDGEETQYF | TGTGCCAGCAGCACGAGGGACGGAGAAGAGACCCAGTACTTC
TRBJ2-5 | 14 | . | . | TRBV29-1 | CSVEDPGVAATQYF | TGCAGCGTTGAAGATCCAGGGGTTGCGGCGACCCAGTACTTC
TRBJ2-7 | 16 | . | TRBD2 | TRBV14 | CASSRPTGTRIHEQYF | TGTGCCAGCAGCCGACCCACCGGGACTAGGATCCACGAGCAGTACTTC
TRBJ2-7 | 14 | once | . | TRBV18 | CASSPPSQGGEQYF | TGTGCCAGCTCACCACCTTCACAGGGCGGCGAGCAGTACTTC
TRBJ2-3 | 15 | . | TRBD2 | TRBV12-5 | CASGLGGREPDTQYF | TGTGCTAGTGGTTTGGGCGGGAGGGAACCAGATACGCAGTATTTT
TRBJ2-7 | 10 | . | . | TRBV20-1 | CSAMSNEQYF | TGCAGTGCTATGTCTAACGAGCAGTACTTC
TRBJ2-7 | 14 | . | TRBD2 | TRBV2 | CASSDGLADYEQYF | TGTGCCAGCAGTGACGGACTAGCGGACTACGAGCAGTACTTC
TRBJ2-5 | 13 | . | . | TRBV29-1 | CSVLTDPARGQYF | TGCAGCGTTCTTACCGACCCGGCAAGAGGCCAGTACTTC
TRBJ2-7 | 14 | . | TRBD2 | TRBV11-2 | CASSQLAGGYEQYF | TGTGCCAGCAGCCAACTAGCGGGAGGCTACGAGCAGTACTTC
TRBJ2-3 | 15 | . | TRBD2 | TRBV6-1 | CASSGLAGGTDTQYF | TGTGCCAGCAGTGGTCTAGCGGGAGGCACAGATACGCAGTATTTT
TRBJ2-2 | 15 | . | TRBD1 | TRBV19 | CASSAGQGRTGELFF | TGTGCCAGTAGTGCCGGACAGGGGAGGACCGGGGAGCTGTTTTTT
TRBJ2-1 | 15 | . | TRBD2 | TRBV28 | CASRIGRASYNEQFF | TGTGCCAGCAGAATCGGGAGGGCCTCCTACAATGAGCAGTTCTTC
TRBJ1-3 | 16 | . | TRBD1 | TRBV9 | CASSVAGTGAGNTIYF | TGTGCCAGCAGCGTAGCGGGGACAGGGGCTGGAAACACCATATATTTT
TRBJ2-7 | 12 | . | TRBD2 | TRBV6-6 | CASGDYYYEQYF | TGTGCCAGCGGGGACTACTACTACGAGCAGTACTTC
TRBJ2-1 | 17 | . | . | TRBV5-4 | CASSLAPGQGPYNEQFF | TGTGCCAGCAGCTTGGCCCCAGGGCAAGGGCCTTACAATGAGCAGTTCTTC
TRBJ1-1 | 13 | once | . | TRBV5-6 | CASSRTMAAEAFF | TGTGCCAGCAGCAGAACGATGGCGGCTGAAGCTTTCTTT
TRBJ2-1 | 15 | . | TRBD1 | TRBV9 | CASSVAGTGGYEQFF | TGTGCCAGCAGCGTAGCTGGGACAGGGGGCTATGAGCAGTTCTTC
TRBJ1-5 | 18 | . | . | TRBV4-3 | CASSQDPPWPYSNQPQHF | TGCGCCAGCAGCCAAGATCCGCCCTGGCCTTATAGCAATCAGCCCCAGCATTTT
TRBJ2-1 | 17 | . | . | TRBV27 | CASSLSSRGGTYNEQFF | TGTGCCAGCAGTTTATCAAGCAGGGGTGGAACCTACAATGAGCAGTTCTTC
TRBJ2-5 | 15 | . | . | TRBV7-8 | CASSLVGGVRETQYF | TGTGCCAGCAGCTTAGTCGGCGGGGTCAGGGAGACCCAGTACTTC
TRBJ1-2 | 15 | once | . | TRBV5-5 | CASSLEAGAHYGYTF | TGTGCCAGCAGCTTGGAGGCAGGGGCTCACTATGGCTACACCTTC
TRBJ2-2 | 12 | . | . | TRBV7-9 | CASSPLIGELFF | TGTGCCAGCAGCCCCCTCATCGGGGAGCTGTTTTTT
TRBJ2-2 | 14 | once | . | TRBV5-1 | CASSFKQGAGELFF | TGCGCCAGCAGCTTCAAACAGGGAGCCGGGGAGCTGTTTTTT
TRBJ1-5 | 14 | . | . | TRBV19 | CASSTGEWQRPQHF | TGTGCCAGTAGTACAGGAGAGTGGCAAAGGCCCCAGCATTTT
TRBJ2-3 | 20 | . | TRBD2 | TRBV2 | CASSTTDLSGRSFRPDTQYF | TGTGCCAGCAGTACTACGGACCTTAGCGGGAGGTCCTTTCGCCCAGATACGCAGTATTTT
TRBJ1-2 | 14 | . | . | TRBV28 | CASSLVNKNYGYTF | TGTGCCAGCAGTTTAGTGAACAAAAACTATGGCTACACCTTC